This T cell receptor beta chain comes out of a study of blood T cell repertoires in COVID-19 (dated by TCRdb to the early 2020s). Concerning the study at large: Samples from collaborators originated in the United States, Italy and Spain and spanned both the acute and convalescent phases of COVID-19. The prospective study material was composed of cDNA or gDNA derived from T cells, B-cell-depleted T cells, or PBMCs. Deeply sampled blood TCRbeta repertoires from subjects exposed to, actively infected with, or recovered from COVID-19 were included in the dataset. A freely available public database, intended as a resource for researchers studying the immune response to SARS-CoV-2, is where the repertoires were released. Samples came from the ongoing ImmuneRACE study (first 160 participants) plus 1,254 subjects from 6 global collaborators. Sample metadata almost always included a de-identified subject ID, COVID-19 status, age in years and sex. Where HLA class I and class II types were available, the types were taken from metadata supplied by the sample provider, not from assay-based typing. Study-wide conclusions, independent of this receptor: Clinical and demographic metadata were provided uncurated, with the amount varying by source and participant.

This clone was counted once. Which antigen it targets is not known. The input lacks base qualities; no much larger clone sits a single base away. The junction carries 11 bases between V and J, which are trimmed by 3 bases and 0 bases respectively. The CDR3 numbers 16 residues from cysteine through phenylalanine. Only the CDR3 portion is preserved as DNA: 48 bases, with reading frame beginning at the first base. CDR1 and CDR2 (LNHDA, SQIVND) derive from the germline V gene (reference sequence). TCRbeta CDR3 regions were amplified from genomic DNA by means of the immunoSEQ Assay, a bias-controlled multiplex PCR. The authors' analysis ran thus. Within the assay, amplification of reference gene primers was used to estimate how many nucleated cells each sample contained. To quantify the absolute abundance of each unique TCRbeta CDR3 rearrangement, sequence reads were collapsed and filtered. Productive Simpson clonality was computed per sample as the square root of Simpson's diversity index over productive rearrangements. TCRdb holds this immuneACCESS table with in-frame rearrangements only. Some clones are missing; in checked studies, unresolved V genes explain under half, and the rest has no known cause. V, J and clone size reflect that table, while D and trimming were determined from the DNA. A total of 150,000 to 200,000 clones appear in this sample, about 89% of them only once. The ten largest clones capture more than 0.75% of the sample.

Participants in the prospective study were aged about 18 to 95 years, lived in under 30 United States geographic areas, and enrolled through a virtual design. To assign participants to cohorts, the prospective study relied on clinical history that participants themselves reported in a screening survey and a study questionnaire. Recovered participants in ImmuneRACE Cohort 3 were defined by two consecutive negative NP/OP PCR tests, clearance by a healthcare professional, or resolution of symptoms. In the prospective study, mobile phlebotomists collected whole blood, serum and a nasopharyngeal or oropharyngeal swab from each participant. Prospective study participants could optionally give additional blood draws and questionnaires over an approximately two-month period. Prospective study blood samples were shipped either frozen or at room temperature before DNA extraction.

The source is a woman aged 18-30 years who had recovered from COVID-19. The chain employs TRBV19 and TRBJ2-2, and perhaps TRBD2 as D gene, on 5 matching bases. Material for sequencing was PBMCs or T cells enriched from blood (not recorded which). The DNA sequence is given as TGTGCCAGTAGTATTCGGGGTCCCCCGAACACCGGGGAGCTGTTTTTT. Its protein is CASSIRGPPNTGELFF.